The 12 T cell receptor beta chains given below trace back to one sample, sequenced in a study of T cell repertoires in cytomegalovirus infection. TCRdb passed the reads through MiXCR, listing each CDR3 protein once. The profile shows hundreds of thousands of distinct CDR3 sequences, approximately 25% of them singletons. The sequencing input was CD8+ T cells from PBMCs. All receptors come from a human donor in good health (CMV status not recorded). Some clones in this sample may be carry-over from other donors' samples.

This clonotype was seen ten or more times. CDR3 sequence reads: CASSLGTLTGELFF. The CDR3 DNA reads as TGTGCCAGTAGTCTAGGGACACTCACCGGGGAGCTGTTTTTT. V is TRBV19 and J is TRBJ2-2; D possibly corresponds to TRBD1 (6 bases). This CDR3 has 14 residues. Germline assignment: CDR1 LNHDA and CDR2 SQIVND (reference sequence). The ends were cut back, 5 bases at V and 4 bases at J, with 11 bases in the middle.

The rearrangement uses TRBV2 and TRBJ1-1; weak D call: TRBD1 (6 bases). Germline lookup yields CDR1 SNHLY and CDR2 FYNNEI. The CDR3 is made up of 12 amino acids. The ends were cut back, 8 bases at V and 6 bases at J, with 13 bases in the middle. CDR3 DNA: TGTGCCAGCTACGGGGGGCTACCTGAAGCTTTCTTT. Its translation is CASYGGLPEAFF.

This clonotype was detected many times. V usage is TRBV6-2 or TRBV6-3 and J usage is TRBJ1-5; tentative D call: TRBD1 (5 bases). Germline values: CDR1 MNHEY, CDR2 SVGEGT. Trimming cost V 1 base and J 7 bases, with 17 bases left between them. CDR3 length: 16 amino acids. The CDR3 region has the DNA TGTGCCAGCAGTTACTTGGGACCTTCGACAAACCAGCCCCAGCATTTT. It is translated as CASSYLGPSTNQPQHF.

This clonotype has a single count. The genes are TRBV7-9 and TRBJ2-1; D unresolved. The CDR3 is made up of 16 amino acids. V was clipped by 0 bases and J by 0 bases, with 9 bases between them. Germline V gene data show CDR1 as SEHNR and CDR2 as FQNEAQ (reference sequence). The CDR3: CASSLAGQGSYNEQFF. The DNA for the CDR3 is TGTGCCAGCAGCTTAGCGGGCCAAGGCTCCTACAATGAGCAGTTCTTC.

With respect to this clonotype: One base away lies a much larger clone, so this may be a sequencing read error. CDR3 bases: TGTGCCACCCTTGAAAAAAGCAGGACTAGCGGGGGGCCATACACAGATACGCAGTATTTT. Encoded protein: CATLEKSRTSGGPYTDTQYF. The V gene is TRBV7-8, the J gene TRBJ2-3; 14 bases map to TRBD2. There are 20 residues in the CDR3. CDR1 and CDR2 (germline): SGHVS, FQNEAQ. Germline trimming cut 10 bases from V and 2 bases from J; bases unmatched to any gene: 20.

This clonotype has ten or more counts. The chain uses TRBV12-3 or TRBV12-4 and TRBJ2-7; 8 nucleotides line up with TRBD1. V shed 5 bases, J shed 6 bases, and the junction held 24 bases outside the gene matches. This CDR3 is built from 19 residues. This chain's CDR3 is CASSTSDRGPRKFPSEQYF. Here the CDR3 DNA reads TGTGCCAGCAGTACCTCCGACAGGGGACCTAGAAAATTTCCCTCCGAGCAGTACTTC.

The J gene is TRBJ1-1, the V gene TRBV4-2, with D possibly TRBD1 on 6 matching bases. Germline-derived CDR1 and CDR2 are LGHNA and YNFKEQ. The CDR3 is 14 residues long. V lost 2 bases, J lost 5 bases, and 12 bases lay in between. The CDR3 DNA reads as TGTGCCAGCAGCCAACCTTCCGGACAGACTGAAGCTTTCTTT. This sequence encodes CASSQPSGQTEAFF.

The chain carries TRBV20-1 and TRBJ1-5, with a tentative D call TRBD1 (5 bases). Germline CDR1 reads DFQATT; CDR2 reads SNEGSKA (reference sequence). This CDR3 has 13 residues. Between the trimmed V and J ends, which lost 5 bases and 2 bases, there was a span of 10 bases. CDR3 nucleotides: TGCAGTGCTTGGGGGGATGGCAATCAGCCCCAGCATTTT. Translating it yields CSAWGDGNQPQHF.

This clonotype was counted many times. The rearrangement links TRBV12-3 or TRBV12-4 to TRBJ1-4, with 7 bases that match TRBD1. V gave up 5 bases and J gave up 8 bases; unmatched junction bases: 11. This CDR3 is 15 amino acids long. The CDR3 sequence: CASSVRQGKREKLFF. CDR3 sequence (DNA): TGTGCCAGCAGTGTCCGACAGGGTAAGAGGGAAAAACTGTTTTTT.

This clonotype has only a few counts. This chain uses TRBV18 with TRBJ2-3; no reliable D call. The CDR3 is 13 amino acids. The V gene lost 2 bases and the J gene lost 6 bases, with 9 bases spanning the gap. Per the germline V gene, CDR1 is KGHSH and CDR2 is LQKENI. For the CDR3, the DNA is TGTGCCAGCTCACCAATGGAAGACGATACGCAGTATTTT. Translated, it gives CASSPMEDDTQYF. Together with reference TRBV18 and TRBJ2-3, the CDR3 gives the full variable domain: NAGVMQNPRHLVRRRGQEARLRCSPMKGHSHVYWYRQLPEEGLKFMVYLQKENIIDESGMPKERFSAEFPKEGPSILRIQQVVRGDSAAYFCASSPMEDDTQYFGPGTRLTVL.

This clonotype was detected a few times. This chain links TRBV20-1 with TRBJ1-3; TRBD1 agrees at 7 bases. The CDR3 consists of 15 residues. V gave up 6 bases and J gave up 4 bases; unmatched junction bases: 12. CDR1 and CDR2 (germline): DFQATT, SNEGSKA (reference sequence). The CDR3, as DNA: TGCAGTGCCATACCCTTTCAGACAGGGGGAAACACCATATATTTT. Residues: CSAIPFQTGGNTIYF.

This clonotype was detected only a few times. The J gene is TRBJ2-7, the V gene TRBV29-1; D perhaps matches TRBD2 (6 bases). The germline gives CDR1 SQVTM, CDR2 ANQGSEA. The CDR3 is made up of 14 amino acids. Deletions cut 1 base from V and 2 bases from J, with 12 bases between. Here the CDR3 reads CSVEASGGTYEQYF. The DNA for the CDR3 is TGCAGCGTTGAAGCATCCGGGGGAACCTACGAGCAGTACTTC.